The 11 T cell receptor beta chains given below trace back to one sample, sequenced in a study of CD8+ T cells in alopecia areata. Reverse transcription of extracted RNA yielded cDNA, which provided the sequencing template. Assay used: immunoSEQ multiplex PCR; TCRdb lists only in-frame clones, some missing. Among 150,000 to 200,000 clones, 64% were seen once, and the ten largest hold about 1.3%. Regarding treatment: oral pan-JAK inhibitor, 5-10 mg twice daily. The sequencing here drew on CD4+ T cells sorted from blood, taken around week 50, from a patient treated with tofacitinib. The receptors come from a human donor with alopecia areata.

This chain joins TRBV4-3 and TRBJ1-4, with D maybe TRBD1 (6 bases). V was trimmed by 3 bases and J by 3 bases, leaving 14 bases between them. This CDR3 is built from 16 residues. The germline V gene has CDR1 LGHNA and CDR2 YSLEER. As DNA, the CDR3 is TGCGCCAGCAGCCACCATCCGACAGGTTCTAATGAAAAACTGTTTTTT. This codes for CASSHHPTGSNEKLFF.

This clone was seen more than once but under ten times. This rearrangement joins TRBV10-3 to TRBJ1-4; D possibly corresponds to TRBD1 (5 bases). CDR3 length: 15 residues. Between the trimmed V and J ends, which lost 2 bases and 6 bases, there was a span of 13 bases. Per the germline V gene, CDR1 is ENHRY and CDR2 is SYGVKD. In DNA, the CDR3 is TGTGCCATCAGTGAGCGCAGGGCCAGCGATGAAAAACTGTTTTTT. It specifies CAISERRASDEKLFF.

The rearrangement links TRBV5-1 to TRBJ1-2; D unclear. This CDR3 has 15 residues. CDR1 is SGHRS and CDR2 is YFSETQ in the germline V gene. Trimming took off 0 bases at V and 4 bases at J, with 13 bases between the two ends. The CDR3 loop is CASSLDSNNVYGYTF. For the CDR3, the DNA is TGCGCCAGCAGCTTGGACAGTAACAACGTCTATGGCTACACCTTC.

The V call is TRBV30, the J call TRBJ1-4; D unresolved. V lost 1 base and J lost 7, with 10 bases in between. The CDR3 totals 13 residues. Germline lookup yields CDR1 GTSNPN and CDR2 SVGIG (reference sequence). In DNA form, the CDR3 reads TGTGCCTGGAGTGGAGGCCCGTTTGAAAAACTGTTTTTT. Translation gives CAWSGGPFEKLFF.

J is TRBJ2-4 and V is TRBV2; TRBD1 matches 10 bases. With 5 bases clipped from V and 7 bases from J, the junction kept 8 bases outside the gene matches. The CDR3 is 15 amino acids. CDR1 is SNHLY and CDR2 is FYNNEI in the germline V gene. As DNA, the CDR3 is TGTGCCAGCAGTTATTCCGGGACAGGGGTCAACATTCAGTACTTC. Its protein product is CASSYSGTGVNIQYF. Full variable domain (rest looked up from reference TRBV2 and TRBJ2-4): EPEVTQTPSHQVTQMGQEVILRCVPISNHLYFYWYRQILGQKVEFLVSFYNNEISEKSEIFDDQFSVERPDGSNFTLKIRSTKLEDSAMYFCASSYSGTGVNIQYFGAGTRLSVL.

Ten or more counts support this clone. The chain joins TRBV19 to TRBJ2-7, with D tentatively TRBD1 (5 bases). V dropped 7 bases and J dropped 2 bases, with 12 bases sitting between them. CDR3 length: 13 residues. In germline, CDR1 is LNHDA, CDR2 SQIVND (reference sequence). The CDR3 region has the DNA TGTGCCAGTACTCCCGGACACCCCTACGAGCAGTACTTC. This encodes CASTPGHPYEQYF.

The chain combines TRBV20-1 with TRBJ2-4; 8 bases match TRBD2. From germline, CDR1 is DFQATT and CDR2 SNEGSKA (reference sequence). CDR3 length: 10 residues. Germline trimming cut 7 bases from V and 8 bases from J; bases unmatched to any gene: 1. The CDR3 bases are TGCAGTGGGCGGGGGGACATTCAGTACTTC. It codes for CSGRGDIQYF.

V is TRBV9 and J is TRBJ2-3, with no clear D. The V end lost 5 bases, the J end lost 5 bases, and 9 bases lay between the germline ends. The CDR3 covers 12 residues. CDR1 is SGDLS and CDR2 is YYNGEE in the germline V gene. CDR3 sequence (DNA): TGTGCCAGCAGTGCCCGCGGAGATACGCAGTATTTT. Its translation: CASSARGDTQYF.

The genes are TRBV5-6 and TRBJ1-2; TRBD1 agrees at 11 bases. Trimming cost V 3 bases and J 7 bases; bases outside gene matches: 14. Germline-derived CDR1 and CDR2 are SGHDT and YYEEEE. This CDR3 has 17 amino acids. The CDR3 DNA sequence: TGTGCCAGCAGCTCCCCCAGAGGGGACAGGGGGATTGGTGGCTACACCTTC. Its translation is CASSSPRGDRGIGGYTF.

This chain uses TRBV29-1 with TRBJ2-7, with 10 bases that match TRBD2. The CDR3 totals 13 residues. With V trimmed by 5 bases and J by 4 bases, 5 bases remained unmatched. The germline V gene has CDR1 SQVTM and CDR2 ANQGSEA. The CDR3 protein is CSVRLAGNYEQYF. CDR3 nucleotides: TGCAGCGTTCGACTAGCGGGTAATTACGAGCAGTACTTC.

This chain joins TRBV10-3 and TRBJ2-7; D possibly corresponds to TRBD1 (8 bases). V dropped 6 bases and J dropped 6 bases, with 18 bases sitting between them. There are 14 residues in the CDR3. Germline CDR1 reads ENHRY; CDR2 reads SYGVKD. This CDR3 reads CAIRAGQEEGEQYF. The DNA for the CDR3 is TGTGCCATCAGAGCGGGACAGGAGGAAGGCGAGCAGTACTTC.